The rows below give T cell receptor beta chains drawn from one sample of a study of T cells in localized non-small cell lung cancer. The protocol was immunoSEQ multiplex PCR, while the TCRdb copy is restricted to in-frame clones and leaves out a portion. The table records 30,000 to 35,000 clones, 93% of them present only once. Sample: peripheral blood, taken before any cancer treatment. These receptors came from a female donor at least 60 years old with stage I lung adenocarcinoma. Each CDR3 is given with its conserved first and last residue. A D gene is named only where the DNA matches it firmly. For some rows the clone size is stated as once, few or many, or as a class when expanded; others skip it.

TRBV27,NA,NA,TRBJ1-2,CASSLSGKTYGYTF,TGTGCCAGCAGTTTATCCGGGAAGACCTATGGCTACACCTTC
TRBV6-5,NA,NA,TRBJ2-7,CASSYSSGEQYF,TGTGCCAGCAGTTACTCGTCTGGGGAGCAGTACTTC
TRBV28,NA,NA,TRBJ1-2,CASSPQENYGYTF,TGTGCCAGCAGTCCCCAGGAGAACTATGGCTACACCTTC
TRBV6-1,NA,NA,TRBJ2-1,CASSDAGSPNNEQFF,TGTGCCAGCAGTGATGCGGGCTCCCCAAACAATGAGCAGTTCTTC
TRBV30,NA,NA,TRBJ1-5,CASGVKQPQHF,TGTGCCTCCGGGGTTAAACAGCCCCAGCATTTT
TRBV7-9,NA,TRBD2,TRBJ2-5,CASSLDLRGGLETQYF,TGTGCCAGCAGCTTAGATTTGCGGGGGGGCCTGGAGACCCAGTACTTC
TRBV11-2,NA,NA,TRBJ2-1,CASSRDVRDQFF,TGTGCCAGCAGCCGGGACGTTAGGGACCAGTTCTTC
TRBV5-1,once,NA,TRBJ2-7,CASSLEGTSYEQYF,TGCGCCAGCAGCTTGGAAGGGACATCCTACGAGCAGTACTTC
TRBV5-1,NA,TRBD1,TRBJ2-7,CASSLGTGGSYEQYF,TGCGCCAGCAGCCTTGGTACAGGGGGATCCTACGAGCAGTACTTC
TRBV6-1,NA,NA,TRBJ2-1,CASSAGTIGTMRQFF,TGTGCCAGCAGTGCCGGGACAATTGGTACAATGAGGCAGTTCTTC
TRBV9,NA,NA,TRBJ1-1,CASSVTLPGRQSNTEAFF,TGTGCCAGCAGCGTAACTCTCCCCGGCCGGCAGAGTAACACTGAAGCTTTCTTT
TRBV7-2,once,TRBD1,TRBJ1-3,CASSSMGRGQGNTIYF,TGTGCCAGCAGCTCGATGGGCAGGGGGCAAGGAAACACCATATATTTT
TRBV5-1,NA,NA,TRBJ2-6,CASGGGGRPGANVLTF,TGCGCCAGCGGCGGTGGAGGGAGACCTGGGGCCAACGTCCTGACTTTC
TRBV7-9,NA,NA,TRBJ1-2,CASSLRTSSGSWSNYGYTF,TGTGCCAGCAGCTTAAGGACATCCTCAGGTTCTTGGTCTAACTATGGCTACACCTTC
TRBV28,NA,NA,TRBJ1-2,CASSLGGSYGYTF,TGTGCCAGCAGTTTGGGGGGGAGCTATGGCTACACCTTC
TRBV9,NA,NA,TRBJ2-5,CASSLSSGYQETQYF,TGTGCCAGCAGCTTATCTTCGGGGTACCAAGAGACCCAGTACTTC
TRBV10-3,NA,NA,TRBJ2-7,CAISGEETYEQYF,TGTGCCATCAGTGGGGAGGAAACCTACGAGCAGTACTTC
TRBV7-9,NA,NA,TRBJ1-3,CASSLLSGVGNTIYF,TGTGCCAGCAGCTTACTTTCGGGCGTCGGAAACACCATATATTTT
TRBV7-2,once,TRBD1,TRBJ2-7,CASSSDRGNYEQYF,TGTGCCAGCAGCTCGGACAGGGGCAACTACGAGCAGTACTTC
TRBV6-6,once,NA,TRBJ1-1,CASAGFVGSGSPEAFF,TGTGCCAGCGCCGGGTTCGTAGGGAGCGGCTCGCCTGAAGCTTTCTTT
TRBV5-1,NA,TRBD1,TRBJ2-3,CASSLEGARTDTQYF,TGCGCCAGCAGCTTGGAGGGGGCCCGCACAGATACGCAGTATTTT
TRBV5-1,NA,TRBD2,TRBJ2-1,CASSPLAGGPNNEQFF,TGCGCCAGCAGCCCTCTAGCGGGGGGGCCTAACAATGAGCAGTTCTTC
TRBV5-6,NA,NA,TRBJ2-1,CASSSQRKSYNEQFF,TGTGCCAGCAGCTCCCAGAGGAAATCCTACAATGAGCAGTTCTTC
TRBV11-3,NA,NA,TRBJ1-3,CASREEPFLGSGNTIYF,TGTGCCAGCAGAGAAGAGCCTTTCCTAGGCTCTGGAAACACCATATATTTT
TRBV6-5,NA,NA,TRBJ1-1,CASSSRGRAITEAFF,TGTGCCAGCAGTTCCCGCGGCAGGGCGATTACTGAAGCTTTCTTT
TRBV5-1,NA,NA,TRBJ2-1,CASSLEDYYNEQFF,TGCGCCAGCAGCTTGGAGGACTACTACAATGAGCAGTTCTTC
TRBV4-3,once,NA,TRBJ2-7,CASSQEGGTYEQYF,TGCGCCAGCAGCCAAGAGGGCGGGACCTACGAGCAGTACTTC
TRBV5-1,NA,NA,TRBJ2-1,CASSLMGDEQFF,TGCGCCAGCAGCTTGATGGGGGATGAGCAGTTCTTC
TRBV29-1,NA,NA,TRBJ1-1,CSGKGNTEAFF,TGCAGCGGAAAAGGGAACACTGAAGCTTTCTTT
TRBV27,NA,TRBD2,TRBJ2-2,CASSLFTSGRVPGELFF,TGTGCCAGCAGTTTATTTACTAGCGGGAGGGTCCCCGGGGAGCTGTTTTTT
TRBV2,NA,NA,TRBJ2-1,CASSVVYEQFF,TGTGCCAGCAGTGTGGTGTATGAGCAGTTCTTC
TRBV6-1,NA,TRBD1,TRBJ1-5,CASSDQDRANQPQHF,TGTGCCAGCAGTGATCAGGACAGGGCTAATCAGCCCCAGCATTTT
TRBV10-3,NA,NA,TRBJ2-2,CAISERDTGELFF,TGTGCCATCAGTGAAAGGGACACCGGGGAGCTGTTTTTT
TRBV2,NA,NA,TRBJ1-1,CASSEALAGITEAFF,TGTGCCAGCAGTGAAGCGCTAGCAGGGATCACTGAAGCTTTCTTT
TRBV29-1,NA,NA,TRBJ2-5,CSVERGRDRLGLETQYF,TGCAGCGTTGAGAGAGGCCGGGACCGCCTAGGGCTAGAGACCCAGTACTTC
TRBV29-1,NA,TRBD1,TRBJ1-2,CSVGQGADYGYTF,TGCAGCGTGGGACAGGGAGCTGATTATGGCTACACCTTC